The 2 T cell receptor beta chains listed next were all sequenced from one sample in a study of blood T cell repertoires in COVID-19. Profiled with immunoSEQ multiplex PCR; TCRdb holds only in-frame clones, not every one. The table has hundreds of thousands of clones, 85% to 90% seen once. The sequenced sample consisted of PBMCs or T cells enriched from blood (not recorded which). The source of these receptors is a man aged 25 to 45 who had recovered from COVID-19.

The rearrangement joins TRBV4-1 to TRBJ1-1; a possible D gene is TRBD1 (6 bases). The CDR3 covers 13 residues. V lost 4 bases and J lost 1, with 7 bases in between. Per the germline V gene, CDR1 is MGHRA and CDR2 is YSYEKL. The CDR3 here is CASSRQENTEAFF. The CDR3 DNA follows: TGCGCCAGCAGCCGACAGGAGAACACTGAAGCTTTCTTT.

The CDR3 DNA reads as TGTGCCAGCAGCTTATCCAGATCTGGAAACACCATATATTTT. It translates to CASSLSRSGNTIYF. The chain uses TRBV7-9 and TRBJ1-3, with D unclear. Trimming left V 2 bases short and J 1 base short, with 6 bases between. The CDR3 is 14 residues long. CDR1 and CDR2 from the germline V gene are SEHNR and FQNEAQ (reference sequence).